This T cell receptor (beta chain) was captured by sequencing in a study of T-cell reconstitution after alpha-beta-depleted transplantation in children. A library of TCRbeta sequences, prepared with unique molecular identifiers, was generated. TCRdb reprocessed the PCR reads with MiXCR, giving one entry per CDR3 protein. This table holds about 600,000 distinct CDR3 sequences, more than 9% found once. With 1 base removed from V and 8 bases from J, the gap between germline ends came to 17 bases. The CDR3 has 14 amino acids. In germline, CDR1 is SQVTM, CDR2 ANQGSEA. The V and J genes are TRBV29-1 and TRBJ1-2; D not resolved. The TCR sequence derives from a human donor who donated a stem cell graft to a child with acute myeloid leukemia. This material consisted of PBMCs from the stem cell graft donor, taken from the stem cell graft. For the CDR3, the DNA is TGCAGCGTTGAAGGCCCCGGCTTGAGTGGCGGCTACACCTTC. It specifies CSVEGPGLSGGYTF.